The sequence of this T cell receptor beta chain was determined in a study of Ad26.COV2.S vaccination and SARS-CoV-2 variants. Study-wide context: In the study, Ad26.COV2.S was injected intramuscularly once, or twice 56 days apart. General study results and limits: Spike-specific TCR breadth ran higher among vaccine recipients than placebo recipients.

TCRdb's table, derived via immunoSEQ multiplex PCR, lists solely in-frame clones and lacks some. The data hold approximately 350,000 clones, with under 90% observed a single time. Notes on this clone: Its antigen is unidentified.

The sample's treatment: 19 received Ad26.COV2.S at low or high dose, single or two shots; several received placebo; per-sample allocation not given. Samples were taken on day 63 after the first vaccine or placebo injection. The vaccine antigen was prefusion-stabilized Wuhan SARS-CoV-2 spike. The sequence was obtained from a person between 18 and 65 years old who received the Ad26.COV2.S COVID-19 vaccine or a placebo. The sequences come from peripheral blood, collected in a trial of Ad26.COV2.S vaccine versus placebo.

In nucleotides, the CDR3 is TGTGCCAGCAGCTCCGTTTATACAGGGGCAGATGGCTACACCTTC. Encoded protein: CASSSVYTGADGYTF. The chain joins TRBV7-2 to TRBJ1-2, with 7 bases lining up with TRBD1. The trim removed 4 bases at V and 6 bases at J, leaving 11 bases unmatched. The CDR3 consists of 15 residues. The germline gives CDR1 SGHTA, CDR2 FQGNSA.